Given below is one T cell receptor (beta chain) in context. The antigen remains unidentified. The V end lost 10 bases, the J end lost 1 base, and 13 bases lay between the germline ends. This CDR3 contains 13 residues. Germline values: CDR1 MNHEY, CDR2 SMNVEV (reference sequence). This entry comes from a study of shared clonotypes between healthy human individuals. Overall study: Donors had three CD4 naive, three CD4 memory, two CD8 naive and one CD8 memory plate apiece. Findings of the study overall: Genetic and exposure-history diversity was limited by the few donors.

The assay was immunoSEQ multiplex PCR, and TCRdb's table has in-frame clones only and misses some. Of 950,000 to 1,200,000 clones detected, 70% to 80% appear once; the ten largest clones hold roughly 0.82%. The donors were adults (healthy and HIV-negative) with no recent acute infections or vaccinations. This receptor was identified in a man between 18 and 29 years old in good health. Some clones in this sample may be carry-over from other donors' samples. The source material was memory CD4+ T cells from PBMCs. Subset reported: CD45RA-negative fraction. The chain couples TRBV27 to TRBJ1-2; D call uncertain. As DNA, the CDR3 is TGTGCCAATAGGAACCGCTATAACTATGGCTACACCTTC. Its protein is CANRNRYNYGYTF.